The 9 T cell receptor beta chains presented below share a single source sample, sequenced in a study of blood T cell repertoires in COVID-19. Using immunoSEQ multiplex PCR, the repertoire was profiled, and TCRdb retains in-frame clones only, with some absent. The data show 380,000 or so clones, with approximately 86% seen just once and around 2.1% held by the top ten. The sequenced sample consisted of PBMCs or T cells enriched from blood (not recorded which). The receptors here all came from a woman aged 40 to 55 with acute COVID-19.

The chain employs TRBV9 and TRBJ1-1, with D uncertain. The length of the CDR3 is 14 residues. The germline V gene has CDR1 SGDLS and CDR2 YYNGEE. Trimming shortened V by 6 bases and J by 0 bases, and 12 bases separated the two germline ends. The CDR3 loop reads CASTLTAMNTEAFF. The CDR3 DNA sequence: TGTGCCAGCACCCTGACTGCGATGAACACTGAAGCTTTCTTT.

The V call is TRBV6-1, the J call TRBJ1-1, with D uncertain. Germline V gene data show CDR1 as MNHNS and CDR2 as SASEGT. The CDR3 is 13 residues long. Trimming removed 3 bases at V and 8 bases at J, with 13 bases between. The CDR3 region is CASSESGSGEAFF. CDR3 coding DNA: TGTGCCAGCAGTGAGTCTGGTTCGGGGGAAGCTTTCTTT.

This chain connects TRBV5-4 to TRBJ1-2; D possibly corresponds to TRBD1 (5 bases). V was pared by 1 base and J by 7 bases, with 11 bases between. Germline CDR1 SGHNT, CDR2 YYREEE (reference sequence). CDR3 length: 13 residues. The CDR3 sequence is CASSLSSGFGYTF. CDR3 DNA sequence: TGTGCCAGCAGCTTGTCTTCAGGGTTTGGCTACACCTTC. Filled out from reference TRBV5-4 and TRBJ1-2, the complete variable domain reads ETGVTQSPTHLIKTRGQQVTLRCSSQSGHNTVSWYQQALGQGPQFIFQYYREEENGRGNFPPRFSGLQFPNYSSELNVNALELDDSALYLCASSLSSGFGYTFGSGTRLTVV.

The genes are TRBV6-5 and TRBJ2-5, with 13 bases identical to TRBD2. V was clipped by 7 bases and J by 4 bases; unmatched bases: 3. This CDR3 spans 14 amino acids. CDR1 is MNHEY and CDR2 is SVGAGI in the germline V gene. The CDR3 reads CASMRLAGGETQYF. In DNA, the CDR3 is TGTGCCAGCATGAGACTAGCGGGGGGAGAGACCCAGTACTTC.

This chain links TRBV7-2 with TRBJ1-1; possibly TRBD1 for D (6 bases). CDR1 and CDR2 from the germline V gene are SGHTA and FQGNSA. V was cut by 3 bases and J by 5 bases, with 10 bases left in between. The CDR3 loop spans 13 amino acids. CDR3 protein: CASSFTGWTEAFF. DNA of the CDR3: TGTGCCAGCAGCTTTACAGGGTGGACTGAAGCTTTCTTT.

The DNA for the CDR3 is TGTGCCAGCAGCCCACCCCCGCGGGTTAGCGGGTGGGTTCCCAATGAGCAGTTCTTC. It is translated as CASSPPPRVSGWVPNEQFF. The chain is built from TRBV11-2 and TRBJ2-1; 7 bases are a match to TRBD2. Trimming at V came to 5 bases and at J to 6 bases, leaving 22 bases not matched to a gene. From germline, CDR1 is SGHAT and CDR2 FQNNGV. There are 19 residues in the CDR3.

V and J are TRBV6-5 and TRBJ2-6; D not certain. Per the germline V gene, CDR1 is MNHEY and CDR2 is SVGAGI. V shed 8 bases and J shed 0 bases, with 5 bases lying between them. The CDR3 has 13 amino acids. DNA of the CDR3: TGTGCCAGCCGGAGCTCTGGGGCCAACGTCCTGACTTTC. Its protein is CASRSSGANVLTF.

This chain joins TRBV19 and TRBJ2-3; the match to TRBD2 covers 7 bases. From germline, CDR1 is LNHDA and CDR2 SQIVND (reference sequence). V was pared by 11 bases and J by 2 bases, with 13 bases of the junction left unmatched. The CDR3 is 15 residues long. The CDR3 nucleotides are TGTGCCTCTAGGGCTAGCGGAGAGCCCACAGATACGCAGTATTTT. Amino acids: CASRASGEPTDTQYF.

CDR3 residues: CASSGPPPTEAFF. In nucleotides, the CDR3 is TGTGCCAGCAGTGGGCCCCCGCCCACTGAAGCTTTCTTT. The chain employs TRBV2 and TRBJ1-1; D call uncertain. Germline-derived CDR1 and CDR2 are SNHLY and FYNNEI. Between the trimmed V and J ends, which lost 4 bases and 4 bases, there was a span of 10 bases. The length of the CDR3 is 13 residues.